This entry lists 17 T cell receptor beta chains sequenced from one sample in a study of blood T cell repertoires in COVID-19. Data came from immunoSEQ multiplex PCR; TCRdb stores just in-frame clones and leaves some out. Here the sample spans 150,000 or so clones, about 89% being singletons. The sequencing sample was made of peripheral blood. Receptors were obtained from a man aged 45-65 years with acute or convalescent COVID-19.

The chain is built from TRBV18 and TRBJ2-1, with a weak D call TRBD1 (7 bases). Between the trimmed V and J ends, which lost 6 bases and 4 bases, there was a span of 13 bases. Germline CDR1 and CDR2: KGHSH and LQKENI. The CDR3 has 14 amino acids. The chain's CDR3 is CASSLTGTYNEQFF. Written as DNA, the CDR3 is TGTGCCAGCTCCCTGACAGGGACTTACAATGAGCAGTTCTTC.

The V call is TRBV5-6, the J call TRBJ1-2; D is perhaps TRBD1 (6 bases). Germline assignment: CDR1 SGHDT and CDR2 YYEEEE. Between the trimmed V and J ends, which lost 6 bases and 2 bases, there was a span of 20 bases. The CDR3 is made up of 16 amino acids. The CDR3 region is CASKPLGQGNNYGYTF. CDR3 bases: TGTGCCAGCAAACCCCTAGGCCAGGGGAACAACTATGGCTACACCTTC.

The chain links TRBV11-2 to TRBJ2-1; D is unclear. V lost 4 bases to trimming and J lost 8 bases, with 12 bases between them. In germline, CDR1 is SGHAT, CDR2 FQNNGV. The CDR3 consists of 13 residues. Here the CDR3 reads CASSSTWSDEQFF. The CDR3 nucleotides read TGTGCCAGCAGCTCGACTTGGTCTGATGAGCAGTTCTTC.

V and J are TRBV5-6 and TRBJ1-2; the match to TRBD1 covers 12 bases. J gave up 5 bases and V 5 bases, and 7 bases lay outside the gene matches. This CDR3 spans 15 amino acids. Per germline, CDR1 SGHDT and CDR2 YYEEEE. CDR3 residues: CASRAGQGARYGYTF. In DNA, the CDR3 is TGTGCCAGCAGGGCGGGACAGGGGGCCCGATATGGCTACACCTTC.

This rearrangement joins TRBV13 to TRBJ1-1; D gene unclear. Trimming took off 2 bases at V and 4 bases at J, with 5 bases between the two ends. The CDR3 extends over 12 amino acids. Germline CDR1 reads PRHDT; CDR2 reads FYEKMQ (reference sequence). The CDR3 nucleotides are TGTGCCAGCAGCTTACGAGGCACTGAAGCTTTCTTT. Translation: CASSLRGTEAFF.

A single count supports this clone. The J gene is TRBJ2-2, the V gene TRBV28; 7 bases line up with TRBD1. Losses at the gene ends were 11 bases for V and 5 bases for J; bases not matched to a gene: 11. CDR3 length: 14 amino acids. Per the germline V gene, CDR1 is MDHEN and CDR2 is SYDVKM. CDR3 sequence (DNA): TGTGCCGCATCCGGGCAGGGGGTTACCGGGGAGCTGTTTTTT. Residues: CAASGQGVTGELFF.

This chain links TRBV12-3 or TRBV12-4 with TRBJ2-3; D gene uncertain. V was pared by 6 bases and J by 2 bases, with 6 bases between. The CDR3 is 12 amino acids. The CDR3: CASSPPTDTQYF. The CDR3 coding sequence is TGTGCCAGCAGCCCTCCCACAGATACGCAGTATTTT.

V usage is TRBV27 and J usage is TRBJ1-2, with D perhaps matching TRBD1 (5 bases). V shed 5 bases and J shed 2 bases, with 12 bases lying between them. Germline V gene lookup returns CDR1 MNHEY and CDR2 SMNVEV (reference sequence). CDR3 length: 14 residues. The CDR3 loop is CASSPLQANYGYTF. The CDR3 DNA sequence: TGTGCCAGCAGTCCGTTACAGGCGAACTATGGCTACACCTTC.

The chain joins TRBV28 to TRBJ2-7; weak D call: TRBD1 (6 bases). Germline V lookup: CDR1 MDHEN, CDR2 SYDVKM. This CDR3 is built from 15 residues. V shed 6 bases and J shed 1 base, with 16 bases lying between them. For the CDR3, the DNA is TGTGCCAGCAGCAACGGACAGCCGACATCCTACGAGCAGTACTTC. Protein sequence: CASSNGQPTSYEQYF. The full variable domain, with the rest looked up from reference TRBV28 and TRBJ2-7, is DVKVTQSSRYLVKRTGEKVFLECVQDMDHENMFWYRQDPGLGLRLIYFSYDVKMKEKGDIPEGYSVSREKKERFSLILESASTNQTSMYLCASSNGQPTSYEQYFGPGTRLTVT.

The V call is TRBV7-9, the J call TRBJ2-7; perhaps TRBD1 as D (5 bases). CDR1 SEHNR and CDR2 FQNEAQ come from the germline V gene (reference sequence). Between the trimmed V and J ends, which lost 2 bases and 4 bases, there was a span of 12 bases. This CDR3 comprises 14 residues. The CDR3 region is CASSLTQDSYEQYV. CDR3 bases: TGTGCCAGCAGCTTAACCCAAGACAGTTACGAGCAGTACGTC.

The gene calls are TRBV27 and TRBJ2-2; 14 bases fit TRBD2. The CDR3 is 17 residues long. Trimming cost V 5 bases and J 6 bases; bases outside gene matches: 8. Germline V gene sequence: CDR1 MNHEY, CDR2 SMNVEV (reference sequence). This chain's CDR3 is CASSPGLAGVWSGELFF. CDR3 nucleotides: TGTGCCAGCAGTCCGGGACTAGCGGGAGTTTGGTCCGGGGAGCTGTTTTTT.

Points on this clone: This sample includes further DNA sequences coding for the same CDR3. The CDR3: CASSFGQGSYNEQFF. As DNA, the CDR3 is TGCGCCAGCAGCTTCGGACAGGGTTCCTACAATGAGCAGTTCTTC. The V and J genes are TRBV5-1 and TRBJ2-1; 8 bases align to TRBD1. Germline values: CDR1 SGHRS, CDR2 YFSETQ. The CDR3 totals 15 residues. J lost 1 base, V lost 2 bases, and 2 bases had no gene match.

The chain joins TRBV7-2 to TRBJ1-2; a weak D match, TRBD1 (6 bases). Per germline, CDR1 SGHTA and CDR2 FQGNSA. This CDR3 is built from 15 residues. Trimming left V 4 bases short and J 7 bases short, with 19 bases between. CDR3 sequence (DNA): TGTGCCAGCAGCTCACAAGGGGGGGGCCCGGTTGGCTACACCTTC. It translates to CASSSQGGGPVGYTF.

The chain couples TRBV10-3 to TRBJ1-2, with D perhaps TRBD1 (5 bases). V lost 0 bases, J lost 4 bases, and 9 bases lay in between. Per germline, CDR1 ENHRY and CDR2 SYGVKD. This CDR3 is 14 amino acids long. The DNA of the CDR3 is TGTGCCATCAGTGAGTCCCAGGGCGGCTATGGCTACACCTTC. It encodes CAISESQGGYGYTF.

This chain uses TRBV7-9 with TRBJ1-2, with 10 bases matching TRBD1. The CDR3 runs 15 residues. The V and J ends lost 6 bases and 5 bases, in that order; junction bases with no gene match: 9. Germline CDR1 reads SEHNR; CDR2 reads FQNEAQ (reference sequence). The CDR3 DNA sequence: TGTGCCAGCAGTCCCGGGACAGGGGATCAATATGGCTACACCTTC. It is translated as CASSPGTGDQYGYTF. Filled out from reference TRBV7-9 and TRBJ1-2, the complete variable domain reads DTGVSQNPRHKITKRGQNVTFRCDPISEHNRLYWYRQTLGQGPEFLTYFQNEAQLEKSRLLSDRFSAERPKGSFSTLEIQRTEQGDSAMYLCASSPGTGDQYGYTFGSGTRLTVV.

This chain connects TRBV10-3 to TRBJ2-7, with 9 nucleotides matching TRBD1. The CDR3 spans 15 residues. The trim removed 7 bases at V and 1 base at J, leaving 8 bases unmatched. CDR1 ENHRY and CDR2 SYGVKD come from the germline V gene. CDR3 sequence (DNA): TGTGCCATCAATCCGGGACAGGGTGGTTCCTACGAGCAGTACTTC. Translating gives CAINPGQGGSYEQYF.

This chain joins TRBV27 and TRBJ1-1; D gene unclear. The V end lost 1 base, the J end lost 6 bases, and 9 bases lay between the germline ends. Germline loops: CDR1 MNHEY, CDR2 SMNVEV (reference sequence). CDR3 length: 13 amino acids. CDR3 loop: CASSLFRSSEAFF. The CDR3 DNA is TGTGCCAGCAGTTTATTTAGGAGTTCTGAAGCTTTCTTT.